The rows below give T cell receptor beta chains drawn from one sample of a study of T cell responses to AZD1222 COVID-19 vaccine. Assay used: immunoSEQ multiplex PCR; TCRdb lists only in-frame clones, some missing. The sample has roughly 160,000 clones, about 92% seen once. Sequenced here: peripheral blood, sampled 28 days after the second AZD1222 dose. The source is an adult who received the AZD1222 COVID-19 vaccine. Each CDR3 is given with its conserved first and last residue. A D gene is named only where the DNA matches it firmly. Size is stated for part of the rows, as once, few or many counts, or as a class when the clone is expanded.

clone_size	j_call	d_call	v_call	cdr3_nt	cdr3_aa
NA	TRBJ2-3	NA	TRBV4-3	TGCGCCAGCAGCCAAGATCATGGGACGGGGAACACAGATACGCAGTATTTT	CASSQDHGTGNTDTQYF
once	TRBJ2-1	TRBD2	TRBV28	TGTGCCAGCAGTTTACATACTAGCGGACGATACAATGAGCAGTTCTTC	CASSLHTSGRYNEQFF
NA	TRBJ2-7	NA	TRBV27	TGTGCCAGCAGTTATAAGGGTTCCTACGAGCAGTACTTC	CASSYKGSYEQYF
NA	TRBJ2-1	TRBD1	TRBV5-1	TGCGCCAGCAGATGGGACAGAAACAATGAGCAGTTCTTC	CASRWDRNNEQFF
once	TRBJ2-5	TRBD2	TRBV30	TGTGCCTGGGCTTCGGGACTAGTCCCTTTCCAAGAGACCCAGTACTTC	CAWASGLVPFQETQYF
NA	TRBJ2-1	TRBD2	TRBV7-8	TGTGCCAGCAGCTTAGTGGCGGTCAGCGGGAGGGCCTTGGACAATGAGCAGTTCTTC	CASSLVAVSGRALDNEQFF
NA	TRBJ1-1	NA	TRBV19	TGTGCCAGTAGAGGTTGGTTAAACACTGAAGCTTTCTTT	CASRGWLNTEAFF
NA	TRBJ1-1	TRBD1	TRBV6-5	TGTGCCAGCAGTTACTCCCCAGGGGGCGGGGGGACTGAAGCTTTCTTT	CASSYSPGGGGTEAFF
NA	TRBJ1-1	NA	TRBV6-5	TGTGCCACCAGGGGTGTGGAAGCTTTCTTT	CATRGVEAFF
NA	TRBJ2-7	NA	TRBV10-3	TGTGCCATCAGTGTTAAGTCCTACGAGCAGTACTTC	CAISVKSYEQYF
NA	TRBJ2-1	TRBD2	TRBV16	TGTGCCAGCAGCCAATCGGGAGGGCGAGATGAGCAGTTCTTC	CASSQSGGRDEQFF
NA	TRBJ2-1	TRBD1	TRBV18	TGTGCCAGCTCACGACCGGGACAGGGATACAATGAGCAGTTCTTC	CASSRPGQGYNEQFF
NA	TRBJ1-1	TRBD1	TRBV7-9	TGTGCCAGCAGCCTGGGACAGGGAAGGGAGGGAGCTTTCTTT	CASSLGQGREGAFF
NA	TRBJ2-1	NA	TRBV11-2	TGTGCCAGCAGCTCCGAAGGGGCGTCCAATGAGCAGTTCTTC	CASSSEGASNEQFF
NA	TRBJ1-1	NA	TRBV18	TGTGCCAGCTCACCGCCGGGGAGGACTGAAGCTTTCTTT	CASSPPGRTEAFF
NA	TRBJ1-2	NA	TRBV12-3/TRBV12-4	TGTGCCAGCAGTCTACTGCACCTCTATGGCTACACCTTC	CASSLLHLYGYTF
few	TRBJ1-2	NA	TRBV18	TGTGCCAGCTCCGGGGAGGAACGGGGCTACACCTTC	CASSGEERGYTF
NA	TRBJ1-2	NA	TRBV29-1	TGCAGCGTTGAAGGTGTCAGCGGGCAGTTCGGCTATGGCTACACCTTC	CSVEGVSGQFGYGYTF
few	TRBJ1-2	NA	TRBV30	TGTGCCTGGAGTGTACGGCCAGGGTCAAGCTATGGCTACACCTTC	CAWSVRPGSSYGYTF
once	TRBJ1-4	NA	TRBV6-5	TGTGCCAGCAGTTACAACGGCTTAGATAATGAAAAACTGTTTTTT	CASSYNGLDNEKLFF
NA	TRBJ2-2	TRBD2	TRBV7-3	TGTGCCAGCAGGAAGGGACTAGTTCCCACCGGGGAGCTGTTTTTT	CASRKGLVPTGELFF
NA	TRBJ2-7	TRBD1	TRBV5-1	TGCGCCAGCAGCGGGACAGGGGACTACGAGCAGTACTTC	CASSGTGDYEQYF
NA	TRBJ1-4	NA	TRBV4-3	TGCGCCAGCAGCCAAGGGTCGGGAGGCGGAAAACTGTTTTTT	CASSQGSGGGKLFF
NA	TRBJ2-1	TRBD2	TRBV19	TGTGCCAGTAGTATGGTAGTCGCGGGAGTGGGTTTCCTTCATGAGCAGTTCTTC	CASSMVVAGVGFLHEQFF
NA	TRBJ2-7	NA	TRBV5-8	TGTGCCAGCAGCCCTCAAGGAGCGGGCTGGGACGAGCAGTACTTC	CASSPQGAGWDEQYF
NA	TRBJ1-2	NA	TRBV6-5	TGTGCCAGCAGCGGAGCGAGGGATGACTATGGCTACACCTTC	CASSGARDDYGYTF
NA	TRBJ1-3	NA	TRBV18	TGTGCCAGCTCACCACCGAAGGGCGGACATTCTGGAAACACCATATATTTT	CASSPPKGGHSGNTIYF
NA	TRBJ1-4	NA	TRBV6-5	TGTGCCAGCGGGAGGGTAGGAGAAAAACTGTTTTTT	CASGRVGEKLFF
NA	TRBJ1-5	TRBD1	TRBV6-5	TGTGCCACCGTGACCAAGGGGACAGGGTATCAGCCCCAGCATTTT	CATVTKGTGYQPQHF
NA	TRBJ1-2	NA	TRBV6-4	TGTGCCAGCAGTGATGAATCACGTAACTATGGCTACACCTTC	CASSDESRNYGYTF
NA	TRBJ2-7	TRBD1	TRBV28	TGTGCCAGCAGTCCCCCCAACAGGGGGTCCTACGAGCAGTACTTC	CASSPPNRGSYEQYF
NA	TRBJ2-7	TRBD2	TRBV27	TGTGCCAGCAGGACCGGCGCGGGAGAGAGCTCCTACGAGCAGTACTTC	CASRTGAGESSYEQYF
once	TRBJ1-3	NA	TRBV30	TGTGCCTGGGCGAGCTCTGGAAACACCATATATTTT	CAWASSGNTIYF
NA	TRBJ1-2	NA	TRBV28	TGTGCCAGCAATGACAACTATGGCTACACCTTC	CASNDNYGYTF
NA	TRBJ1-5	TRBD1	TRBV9	TGTGCCAGCAGCCCTCCAGGGACAGGGGGCCATCAGCCCCAGCATTTT	CASSPPGTGGHQPQHF
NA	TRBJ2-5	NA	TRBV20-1	TGCAGTGTCACGAAAGAGACCCAGTACTTC	CSVTKETQYF
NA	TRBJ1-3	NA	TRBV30	TGTGCCTGGATGGTCGGGTCGTCTGGAAACACCATATATTTT	CAWMVGSSGNTIYF
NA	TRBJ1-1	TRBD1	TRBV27	TGTGCCAGCAGTTTGGAGGGGGCAGGGACTGAAGCTTTCTTT	CASSLEGAGTEAFF
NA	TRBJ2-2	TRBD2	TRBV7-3	TGTGCCAGCAGCTTAACGTTGACTAGCGGGAGGAACACCGGGGAGCTGTTTTTT	CASSLTLTSGRNTGELFF
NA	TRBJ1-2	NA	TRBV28	TGTGCCAGCAGTTTATCGTACGGGGCGGATGGCTACACCTTC	CASSLSYGADGYTF
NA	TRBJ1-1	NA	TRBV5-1	TGCGCCAGCAGCGGCCCAGGGAACACTGAAGCTTTCTTT	CASSGPGNTEAFF
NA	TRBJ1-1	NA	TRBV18	TGTGCCAGCTCACAGGCGAGGAACAGAGTCAACACTGAAGCTTTCTTT	CASSQARNRVNTEAFF
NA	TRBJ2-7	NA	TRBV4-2	TGTGCCAGCAGCCAAGAGCAGAGCTCCTACGAGCAGTACTTC	CASSQEQSSYEQYF
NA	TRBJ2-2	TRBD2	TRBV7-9	TGTGCCAGCAGCCCACGCGGACTAGCGGGAGATGGGGAGCTGTTTTTT	CASSPRGLAGDGELFF
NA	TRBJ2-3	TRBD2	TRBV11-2	TGTGCCAGCAGCTTAGGGCTGGCGGGAGGCCGGGATACGCAGTATTTT	CASSLGLAGGRDTQYF
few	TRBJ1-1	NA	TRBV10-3	TGTGCCATCAGTGAGACAAGCTACCTCAGGGACGGAGGGACTGAAGCTTTCTTT	CAISETSYLRDGGTEAFF
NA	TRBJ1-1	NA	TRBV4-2	TGTGCCAGCAGCCTCTTACAGGGAGAAGCTTTCTTT	CASSLLQGEAFF
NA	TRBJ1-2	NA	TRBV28	TGTGTTGTAGTCAACCTCTACTATGGCTACACCTTC	CVVVNLYYGYTF
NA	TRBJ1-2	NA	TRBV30	TGTGCCTGGAGTTACAGTGATGCCTACACCTTC	CAWSYSDAYTF